This TCR beta chain was sequenced in a study of T cells expressing NK-cell markers. Across the study: Most of the eight sequenced donors were classified as HCMV-seropositive, and one was classified as seronegative. Study outcomes and limitations: NKG2C+ dominant clonotype frequencies in six or seven donors were about 1.0-8% of CD8+ T cells. Clones of NKG2C+ T cells that had expanded were of unclear HCMV specificity.

To note about this clonotype: What it binds is unknown.

The CDR3 loop spans 12 amino acids. In germline, CDR1 is LGHDT, CDR2 YNNKEL (reference sequence). For TCR beta, cDNA was produced by 5'RACE template switching with UMIs. No DNA is given; TCRdb re-called the 5' RACE reads and lists each CDR3 protein once. The sample table sets out about 460,000 distinct CDR3 sequences. This chain uses TRBV3-1 with TRBJ2-1. The receptor's source is a woman aged 45-60 years in good health. The sample taken for sequencing was blood T cells: a sorted CD56 or NKG2C T cell subset, CD4+ or CD8+ T cells, or bulk PBMC T cells (not recorded which). CDR3 sequence reads: CASSLLVNEQFF.